This TCR beta chain was sequenced for a study of control samples from healthy donors and cancer patients. Measured with immunoSEQ multiplex PCR; TCRdb has only the in-frame clones, and not every one. The repertoire holds 75,000 to 95,000 clones, with about 88% as singletons. This CDR3 is 13 amino acids long. Trimming stripped 7 bases from V and 1 base from J, with 10 bases between. Germline V gene lookup returns CDR1 SNHLY and CDR2 FYNNEI. The sample consisted of PBMCs. The chain uses TRBV2 and TRBJ1-1; tentatively, D is TRBD1 (6 bases). This clonotype was obtained from a man in his 70s with lung cancer. In DNA form, the CDR3 reads TGTGCCAGCATTTTGACAGGGAACACTGAAGCTTTCTTT. Translation: CASILTGNTEAFF.